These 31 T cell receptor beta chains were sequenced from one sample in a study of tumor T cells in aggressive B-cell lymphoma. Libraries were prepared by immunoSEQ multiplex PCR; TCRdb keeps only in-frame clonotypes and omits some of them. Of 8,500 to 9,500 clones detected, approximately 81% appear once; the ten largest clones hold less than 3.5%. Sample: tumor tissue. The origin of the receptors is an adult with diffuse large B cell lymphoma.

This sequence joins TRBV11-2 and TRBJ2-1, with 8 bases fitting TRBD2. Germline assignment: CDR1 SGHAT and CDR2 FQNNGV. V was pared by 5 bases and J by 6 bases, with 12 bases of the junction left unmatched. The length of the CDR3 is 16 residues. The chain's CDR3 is CASSRLAGLLINEQFF. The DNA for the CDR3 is TGTGCCAGCAGCCGTCTAGCGGGTTTGCTCATCAATGAGCAGTTCTTC.

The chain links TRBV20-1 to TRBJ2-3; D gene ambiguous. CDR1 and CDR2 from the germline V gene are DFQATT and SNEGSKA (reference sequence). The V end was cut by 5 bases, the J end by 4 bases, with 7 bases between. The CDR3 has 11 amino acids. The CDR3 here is CSARRPDTQYF. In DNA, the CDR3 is TGCAGTGCTCGTCGTCCAGATACGCAGTATTTT.

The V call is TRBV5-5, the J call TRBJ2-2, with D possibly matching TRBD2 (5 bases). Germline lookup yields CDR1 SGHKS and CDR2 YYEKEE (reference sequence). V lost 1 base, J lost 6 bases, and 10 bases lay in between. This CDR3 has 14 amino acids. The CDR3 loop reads CASSLSMGAGELFF. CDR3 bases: TGTGCCAGCAGCTTGTCCATGGGAGCCGGGGAGCTGTTTTTT.

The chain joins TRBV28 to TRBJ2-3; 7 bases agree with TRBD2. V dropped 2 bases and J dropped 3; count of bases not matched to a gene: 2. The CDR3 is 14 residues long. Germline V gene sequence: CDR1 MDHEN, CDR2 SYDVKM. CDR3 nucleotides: TGTGCCAGCAGTTTACCAGCGGGGACAGATACGCAGTATTTT. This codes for CASSLPAGTDTQYF.

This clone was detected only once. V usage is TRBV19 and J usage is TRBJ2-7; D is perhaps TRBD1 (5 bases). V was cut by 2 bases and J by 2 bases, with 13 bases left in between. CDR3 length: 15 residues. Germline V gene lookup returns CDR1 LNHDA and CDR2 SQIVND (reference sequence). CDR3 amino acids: CASSITDSRAYEQYF. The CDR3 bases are TGTGCCAGTAGTATAACCGACAGTCGGGCCTACGAGCAGTACTTC.

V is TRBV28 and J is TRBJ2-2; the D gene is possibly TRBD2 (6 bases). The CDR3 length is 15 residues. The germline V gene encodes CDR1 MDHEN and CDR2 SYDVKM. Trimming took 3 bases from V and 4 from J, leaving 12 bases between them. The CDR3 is CASSFPRGLTGELFF. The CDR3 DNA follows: TGTGCCAGCAGTTTTCCGCGGGGTCTCACCGGGGAGCTGTTTTTT.

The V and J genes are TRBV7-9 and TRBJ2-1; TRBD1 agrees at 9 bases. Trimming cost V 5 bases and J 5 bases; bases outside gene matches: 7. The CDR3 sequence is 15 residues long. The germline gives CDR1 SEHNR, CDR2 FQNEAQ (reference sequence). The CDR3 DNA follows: TGTGCCAGCAGCCCTTACAGGGGGCTGGACAATGAGCAGTTCTTC. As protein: CASSPYRGLDNEQFF.

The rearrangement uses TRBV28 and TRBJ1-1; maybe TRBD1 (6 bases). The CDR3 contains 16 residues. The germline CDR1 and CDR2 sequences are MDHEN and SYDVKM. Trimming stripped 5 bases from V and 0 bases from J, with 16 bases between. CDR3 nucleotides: TGTGCCAGCAGTCCGCCTTACAGGGCCCTGAACACTGAAGCTTTCTTT. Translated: CASSPPYRALNTEAFF.

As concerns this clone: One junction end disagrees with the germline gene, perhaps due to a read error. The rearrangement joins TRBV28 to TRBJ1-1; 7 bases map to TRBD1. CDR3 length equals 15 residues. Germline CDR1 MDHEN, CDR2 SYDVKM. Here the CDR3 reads CTSSVGGRVNTEAFF. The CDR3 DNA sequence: TGTACCAGCAGCGTAGGGGGCAGGGTGAACACTGAAGCTTTCTTT.

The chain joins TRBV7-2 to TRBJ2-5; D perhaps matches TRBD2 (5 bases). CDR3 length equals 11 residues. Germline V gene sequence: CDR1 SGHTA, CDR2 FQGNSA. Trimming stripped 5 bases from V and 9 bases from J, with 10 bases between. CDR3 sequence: CASSPAGAQYF. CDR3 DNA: TGTGCCAGCAGCCCCGCCGGGGCCCAGTACTTC.

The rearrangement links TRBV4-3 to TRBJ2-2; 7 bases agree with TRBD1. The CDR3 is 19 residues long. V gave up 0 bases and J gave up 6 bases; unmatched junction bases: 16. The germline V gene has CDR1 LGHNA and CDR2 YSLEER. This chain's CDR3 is CASSQDSRGSLLIAGELFF. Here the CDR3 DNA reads TGCGCCAGCAGCCAAGATTCCAGGGGGAGTTTGCTTATCGCCGGGGAGCTGTTTTTT.

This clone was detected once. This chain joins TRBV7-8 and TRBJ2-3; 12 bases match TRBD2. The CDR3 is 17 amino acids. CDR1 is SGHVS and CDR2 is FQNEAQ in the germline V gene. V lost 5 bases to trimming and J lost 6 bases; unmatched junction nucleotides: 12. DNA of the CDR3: TGTGCCAGCAGCCGTACTAGCGGGGGGCCTCGGGTTGATACGCAGTATTTT. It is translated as CASSRTSGGPRVDTQYF.

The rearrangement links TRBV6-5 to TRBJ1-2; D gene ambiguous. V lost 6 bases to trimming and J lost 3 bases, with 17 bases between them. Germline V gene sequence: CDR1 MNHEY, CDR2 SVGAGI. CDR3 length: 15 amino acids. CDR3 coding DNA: TGTGCCAGCAGCTCCCTCGGGGTCGGGTACTATGGCTACACCTTC. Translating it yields CASSSLGVGYYGYTF.

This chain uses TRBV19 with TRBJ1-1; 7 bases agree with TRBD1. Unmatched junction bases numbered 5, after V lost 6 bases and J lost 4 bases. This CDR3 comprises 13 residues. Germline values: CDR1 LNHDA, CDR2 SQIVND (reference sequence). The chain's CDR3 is CASSRQGRTEAFF. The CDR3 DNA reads TGTGCCAGTAGCAGACAGGGCCGCACTGAAGCTTTCTTT.

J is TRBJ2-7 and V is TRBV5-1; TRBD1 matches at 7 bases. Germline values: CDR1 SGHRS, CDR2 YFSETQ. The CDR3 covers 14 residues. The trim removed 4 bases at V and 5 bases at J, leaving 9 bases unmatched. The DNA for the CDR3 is TGCGCCAGCAGCGGGACAGTTAGGGGAAACGAGCAGTACTTC. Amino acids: CASSGTVRGNEQYF.

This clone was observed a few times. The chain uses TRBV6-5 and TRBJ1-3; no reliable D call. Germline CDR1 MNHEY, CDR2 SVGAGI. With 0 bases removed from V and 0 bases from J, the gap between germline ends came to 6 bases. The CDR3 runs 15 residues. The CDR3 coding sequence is TGTGCCAGCAGTTACTCAACCAGCTCTGGAAACACCATATATTTT. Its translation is CASSYSTSSGNTIYF.

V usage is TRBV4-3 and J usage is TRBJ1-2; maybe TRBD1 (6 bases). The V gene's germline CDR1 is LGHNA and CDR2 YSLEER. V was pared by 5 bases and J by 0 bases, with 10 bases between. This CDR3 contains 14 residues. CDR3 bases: TGCGCCAGCAGCGAGGCAGGGGCTAACTATGGCTACACCTTC. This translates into CASSEAGANYGYTF.

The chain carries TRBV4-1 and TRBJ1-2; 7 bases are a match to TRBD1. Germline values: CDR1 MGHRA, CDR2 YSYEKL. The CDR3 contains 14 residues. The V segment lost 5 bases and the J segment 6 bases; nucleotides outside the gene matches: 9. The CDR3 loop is CASSYFQGGDGYTF. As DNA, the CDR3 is TGCGCCAGCAGCTACTTTCAGGGGGGCGATGGCTACACCTTC.

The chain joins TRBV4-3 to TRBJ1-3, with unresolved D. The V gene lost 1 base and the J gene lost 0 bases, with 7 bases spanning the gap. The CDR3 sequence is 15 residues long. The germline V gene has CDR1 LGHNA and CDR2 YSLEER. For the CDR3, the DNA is TGCGCCAGCAGCCAAGCACTTAGCTCTGGAAACACCATATATTTT. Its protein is CASSQALSSGNTIYF.

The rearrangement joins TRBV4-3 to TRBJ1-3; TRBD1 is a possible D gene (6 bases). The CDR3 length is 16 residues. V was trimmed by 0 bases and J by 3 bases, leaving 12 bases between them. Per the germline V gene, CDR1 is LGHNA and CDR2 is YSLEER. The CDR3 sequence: CASSQDPGAGGNTIYF. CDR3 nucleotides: TGCGCCAGCAGCCAAGATCCAGGGGCGGGTGGAAACACCATATATTTT.

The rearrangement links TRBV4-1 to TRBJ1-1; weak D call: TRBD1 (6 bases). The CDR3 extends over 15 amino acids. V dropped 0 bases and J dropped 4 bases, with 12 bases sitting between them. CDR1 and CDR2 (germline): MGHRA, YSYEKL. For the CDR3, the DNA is TGCGCCAGCAGCCAAGAACTCGGACAGAGCACTGAAGCTTTCTTT. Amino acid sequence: CASSQELGQSTEAFF.

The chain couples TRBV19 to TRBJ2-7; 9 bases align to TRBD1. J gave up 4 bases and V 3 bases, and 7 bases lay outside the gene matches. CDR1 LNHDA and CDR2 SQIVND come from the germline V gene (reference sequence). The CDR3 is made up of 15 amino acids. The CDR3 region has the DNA TGTGCCAGTAGTATGGGGACAGGGCCGCAGTACGAGCAGTACTTC. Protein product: CASSMGTGPQYEQYF.

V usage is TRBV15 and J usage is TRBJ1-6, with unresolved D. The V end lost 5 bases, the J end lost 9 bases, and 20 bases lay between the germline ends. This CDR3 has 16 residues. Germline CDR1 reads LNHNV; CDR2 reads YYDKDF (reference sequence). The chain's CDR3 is CATSPRIASLGSPLHF. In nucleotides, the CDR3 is TGTGCCACCAGCCCTAGAATTGCAAGTCTGGGTTCACCCCTCCACTTT.

This CDR3 reads CASSSTGTANEKLFF. CDR3 DNA sequence: TGTGCCAGTTCTAGCACCGGGACAGCTAATGAAAAACTGTTTTTT. The chain couples TRBV19 to TRBJ1-4; 7 nucleotides match TRBD1. Germline V gives CDR1 LNHDA, CDR2 SQIVND (reference sequence). The CDR3 totals 15 residues. V trimming: 8 bases; J trimming: 3 bases; junction bases outside the gene matches: 9.

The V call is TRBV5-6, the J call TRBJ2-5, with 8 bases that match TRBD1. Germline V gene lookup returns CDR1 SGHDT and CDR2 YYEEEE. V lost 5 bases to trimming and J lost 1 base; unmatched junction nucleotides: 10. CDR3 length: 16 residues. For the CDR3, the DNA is TGTGCCAGCAGATTTAGAGGGACAGGTGGCCAAGAGACCCAGTACTTC. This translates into CASRFRGTGGQETQYF.

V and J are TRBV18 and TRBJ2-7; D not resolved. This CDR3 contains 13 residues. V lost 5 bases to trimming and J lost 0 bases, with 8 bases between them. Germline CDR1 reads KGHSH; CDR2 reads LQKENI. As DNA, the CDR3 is TGTGCCAGCTCAGCCGGGTCCTCCTACGAGCAGTACTTC. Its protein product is CASSAGSSYEQYF. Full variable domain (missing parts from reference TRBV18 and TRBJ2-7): NAGVMQNPRHLVRRRGQEARLRCSPMKGHSHVYWYRQLPEEGLKFMVYLQKENIIDESGMPKERFSAEFPKEGPSILRIQQVVRGDSAAYFCASSAGSSYEQYFGPGTRLTVT.

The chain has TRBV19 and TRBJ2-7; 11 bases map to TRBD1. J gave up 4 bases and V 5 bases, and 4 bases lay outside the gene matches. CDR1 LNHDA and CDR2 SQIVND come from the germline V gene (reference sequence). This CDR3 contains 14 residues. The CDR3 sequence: CASSVDRGLYEQYF. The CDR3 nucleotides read TGTGCCAGTAGTGTGGACAGGGGGCTATACGAGCAGTACTTC.

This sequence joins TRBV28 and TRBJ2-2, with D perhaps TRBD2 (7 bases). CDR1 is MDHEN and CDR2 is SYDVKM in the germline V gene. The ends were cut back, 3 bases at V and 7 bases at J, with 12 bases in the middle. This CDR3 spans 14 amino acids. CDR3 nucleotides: TGTGCCAGCAGTTTCGGGGGGCAGAGCGGGGAGCTGTTTTTT. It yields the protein CASSFGGQSGELFF. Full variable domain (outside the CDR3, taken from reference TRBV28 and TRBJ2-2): DVKVTQSSRYLVKRTGEKVFLECVQDMDHENMFWYRQDPGLGLRLIYFSYDVKMKEKGDIPEGYSVSREKKERFSLILESASTNQTSMYLCASSFGGQSGELFFGEGSRLTVL.

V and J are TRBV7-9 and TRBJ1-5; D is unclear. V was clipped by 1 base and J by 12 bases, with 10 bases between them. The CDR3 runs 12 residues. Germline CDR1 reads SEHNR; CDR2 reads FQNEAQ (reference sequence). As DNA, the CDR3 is TGTGCCAGCAGCTTAGAAGGAGGGTACCAGCATTTT. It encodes CASSLEGGYQHF.

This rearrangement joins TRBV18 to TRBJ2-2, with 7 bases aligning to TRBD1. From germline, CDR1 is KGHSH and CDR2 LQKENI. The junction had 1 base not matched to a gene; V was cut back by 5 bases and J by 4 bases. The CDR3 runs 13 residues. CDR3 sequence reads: CASSTGVTGELFF. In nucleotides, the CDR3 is TGTGCCAGCTCAACAGGGGTCACCGGGGAGCTGTTTTTT.

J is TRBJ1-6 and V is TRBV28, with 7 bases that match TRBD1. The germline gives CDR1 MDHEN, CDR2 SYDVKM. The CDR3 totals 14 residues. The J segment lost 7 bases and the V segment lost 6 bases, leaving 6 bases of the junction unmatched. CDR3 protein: CASSLTGRNSPLHF. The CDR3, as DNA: TGTGCCAGCAGCCTGACAGGGAGAAATTCACCCCTCCACTTT. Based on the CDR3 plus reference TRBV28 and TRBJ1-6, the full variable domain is DVKVTQSSRYLVKRTGEKVFLECVQDMDHENMFWYRQDPGLGLRLIYFSYDVKMKEKGDIPEGYSVSREKKERFSLILESASTNQTSMYLCASSLTGRNSPLHFGNGTRLTVT.